Below, one T cell receptor (beta chain) is given with its context. This clonotype appeared a few times. Its antigen has not been determined. The record has no base qualities; no much larger clone is one base away. Libraries of naive CD8 T cells were built from anywhere between roughly 19,000 and 1,000,000 sorted cells, with 10%, 30% or 50% of the purified RNA used. On a BD FACSAria II, naive CD8 T cells were FACS-sorted as CD8+CD4-CCR7+CD45RA+ and collected into RLT Plus buffer. To test detection sensitivity, Jurkat RNA equal to 9 to 10 TCR copies was added to samples of roughly 18,000-1,000,000 naive CD8 T cells. CD8 T cells were enriched using RosetteSep CD8+ T Cell Enrichment Cocktail and Ficoll-Paque, and the enriched cells then underwent ACK red cell lysis. Library prep was done by PCR. Data came from a NextSeq 500. Bulk TCR libraries were made following a previously described method, with the TCR primers given in Table S5. Purification of total RNA was performed with the Qiagen AllPrep DNA/RNA kit. Before any analysis, reads coming from multiple sequencing runs of the same library were combined into one pool. As for the authors' bioinformatics: Only reads with exact TCR constant sequence were kept, trimmed to 150 nt, and grouped by their 12-nt molecular barcodes. Within each barcode group, reads were sub-clustered at a 15% Levenshtein threshold, and quality-weighted consensus sequences were built per RNA molecule. Non-functional sequences were filtered out, along with any lower-count sequence sitting one edit away from another sequence. Based on fitting two negative binomial distributions, any barcode sub-cluster with under 20% of the maximum read count was discarded. The raw public data were reprocessed by TCRdb itself: fastp quality trimming at Q25, MiXCR clonotype calling, in-frame beta chains only. Under each unique CDR3 protein, matching rows form one entry showing the most common genes and DNA. These V and J calls rely on TCRdb rather than the paper's analysis. This sample gives about half a million distinct CDR3 sequences in total; around 23% of them show up just once. The ten biggest clones cover under 0.8% of the sample.

Per the germline V gene (reference sequence), MNHEY is the CDR1 and SMNVEV is the CDR2. V is reduced by 6 bases and J by 4 bases, leaving a spacing of 13 bases between them. The CDR3, cysteine through phenylalanine, is 13 amino acids long. CDR3 DNA only is kept here, 39 bases in frame from base 1. These data are taken from a study of molecular identifiers for immune sequencing clone quantification (dated by TCRdb to between 2018 and 2020). Background on the whole study: For a replicate experiment, RNA from around 20,000 or 99,000 naive CD8 T cells was divided into five aliquots, and four of the five aliquots were sequenced. The study was a methods study using CD8 T cells to benchmark molecular-identifier clustering-based TCR repertoire sequencing (MIDCIRS) and TCR RNA copy counting. The investigation overall reported the following: In CMV-specific effector cells, clones with more than 20 RNA copies contained over 98% of molecules, whereas in naive cells such clones contained under 1% of molecules. Modeling indicated approximately 3.2 TCR RNA copies recovered per cell, compared with around 11 by digital PCR, which implies a capture efficiency of approximately 31%. The sizes of highly expanded clones could end up underestimated when identical TCR molecules share a barcode. Spiked-in Jurkat TCR RNA equivalent to a single cell was reported to be detectable even among 980,000 or so naive CD8 T cells. When barcode sub-clustering was not used, chimeric consensus sequences inflated TCR diversity, with chimeras reaching as high as 47%. Spiked-in Jurkat TCR RNA (around nine copies' worth), which is not part of the donor repertoire, was contained in the naive libraries.

This sequence uses TRBV27 and TRBJ2-7, and perhaps TRBD2 as D gene, on 5 matching bases. The specimen sequenced was naive CD8+ T cells from blood, with Jurkat cell RNA spiked in. The sample's cell subset or site label, decoded: FACS-sorted CD8+CD4-CCR7+CD45RA+ naive T cells. This receptor was taken from a human donor in good health. Some libraries in this study had Jurkat cell RNA spiked in. Here the CDR3 is given as CASSHDPGYEQYF. DNA sequence: TGTGCCAGCAGCCACGACCCGGGGTACGAGCAGTACTTC.